This T cell receptor beta chain was recovered during a study of T cells in Graves' hyperthyroidism and ophthalmopathy. The CDR3 extends over 16 amino acids. Trimming removed 5 bases at V and 4 bases at J, with 20 bases between. Germline V lookup: CDR1 SGHNT, CDR2 YENEEA. RNA transcripts yielded amplified TCR beta CDR3 regions. The HTBI primer set served for first-round RT-PCR of the TCR CDR3. TCRdb recomputed calls from the multiplex PCR reads with MiXCR, one row per CDR3 protein. This table holds 500,000 to 600,000 distinct CDR3 sequences, 16% found once. Each diagnosis drew on symptoms, thyroxine, TRAb, thyroid ultrasound and orbital computed tomography findings. This clonotype was picked up many times.

The V gene is TRBV11-3, the J gene TRBJ2-5; the D gene is possibly TRBD2 (5 bases). The sequencing input was blood. This receptor was identified in a young woman with Graves' hyperthyroidism. CDR3 region: CASSLAPPGLLETQYF. CDR3 in DNA: TGTGCCAGCAGCCTAGCCCCTCCCGGGTTACTAGAGACCCAGTACTTC.